These 10 T cell receptor beta chains share one sample of origin, sequenced in a study of regulatory T cells in long-lasting Graves disease (dated by TCRdb to the early 2020s). To prepare the library, multiplex PCR was applied. The sequencer was an Illumina HiSeq 4000. CDR3 regions were amplified by Arm-PCR with iRepertoire HTBI primers to construct TCR beta libraries. TCRdb's own reprocessing of the public reads used fastp at Q25 and MiXCR and kept productive beta chains. Each entry is one CDR3 protein sequence, shown with its most common DNA and genes. The sample records about half a million distinct CDR3 sequences, around 12% of which are singletons. Roughly 8.9% of the sample is held by the ten biggest clonotypes. The meaning of the sample's time point label: newly diagnosed GD, antithyroid drugs for less than 3 months. For both TCR sequencing and RNA sequencing, RNA was extracted from PBMCs in TRIzol.

These records were also assigned to another study, of T cells in Graves' hyperthyroidism and ophthalmopathy.

This sample comprised peripheral blood mononuclear cells (PBMCs), obtained at new diagnosis, from a patient treated with antithyroid drugs. These receptors all come from a woman between 25 and 40 years old with Graves disease. Donor details come from another sample of the same person, matched by shared clones.

This clonotype has only a few counts. CDR3 sequence: CSVEGLGYGYTF. DNA of the CDR3: TGCAGCGTTGAGGGGCTGGGCTATGGCTACACCTTC. The V call is TRBV29-1, the J call TRBJ1-2, with D possibly TRBD1 on 5 matching bases. The CDR3 has 12 amino acids. Trimming removed 3 bases at V and 4 bases at J, with 9 bases between. CDR1 is SQVTM, CDR2 ANQGSEA, per germline.

There are many counts of this clonotype. This rearrangement joins TRBV7-8 to TRBJ2-5; D could derive from TRBD1 or TRBD2 (6 bases each). The germline V gene encodes CDR1 SGHVS and CDR2 FQNEAQ. The CDR3 runs to 16 residues. The ends were cut back, 6 bases at V and 0 bases at J, with 17 bases in the middle. In DNA, the CDR3 is TGTGCCAGCAGAGAACAGGGAGGAGGGTACCAAGAGACCCAGTACTTC. It codes for CASREQGGGYQETQYF.

This clonotype was detected only a few times. A much larger clone sits a single nucleotide away, making a read error possible. The chain joins TRBV6-2 or TRBV6-3 to TRBJ1-1, with D unclear. V lost 4 bases and J lost 7, with 22 bases in between. The CDR3 has 16 residues. CDR1 and CDR2 (germline): MNHEY, SVGEGT. The CDR3 DNA sequence: TGTGCCAGCAGTTCTGATATATCCTTTGTTTCGTATGAAGCTTTCTTT. It specifies CASSSDISFVSYEAFF.

Of note for this clonotype: This may be a read error: a much more frequent sequence differs by one nucleotide. The chain joins TRBV29-1 to TRBJ2-3; TRBD2 matches 10 bases. With the DNA end fitting TRBJ2-7 better, the J assignment may be wrong. Per germline, CDR1 SQVTM and CDR2 ANQGSEA. CDR3 length: 12 residues. The CDR3 is CSVLLAGSEQYF. In DNA, the CDR3 is TGCAGCGTCCTACTAGCGGGAAGTGAGCAGTACTTC.

This clonotype was seen many times. The CDR3 loop reads CASSDSPGQGLGGLFF. In DNA, the CDR3 is TGTGCCAGCAGCGACTCACCGGGACAGGGCCTCGGGGGGCTGTTTTTT. The chain couples TRBV28 to TRBJ1-4; 9 nucleotides agree with TRBD1. The CDR3 extends over 16 amino acids. Germline CDR1 is MDHEN and CDR2 is SYDVKM. V lost 6 bases and J lost 14; bases outside the gene matches: 19.

This clonotype was observed many times. V gene TRBV6-2 or TRBV6-3 combines with J gene TRBJ2-7; tentative D call: TRBD1 (6 bases). The CDR3 loop spans 12 amino acids. The V and J ends lost 8 bases and 2 bases respectively, with 10 bases between them. Germline lookup yields CDR1 MNHEY and CDR2 SVGEGT. CDR3 bases: TGTGCCAGCCTCGACAGGACCTACGAGCAGTACTTC. Protein product: CASLDRTYEQYF.

This clonotype was seen at least ten times. The V call is TRBV18, the J call TRBJ2-7, with TRBD2 matching 10 bases. The germline V gene encodes CDR1 KGHSH and CDR2 LQKENI. V lost 3 bases, J lost 3 bases, and 5 bases stayed unmatched. This CDR3 is 15 amino acids long. Here the CDR3 reads CASSPPAGGVYEQYF. The CDR3 nucleotides are TGTGCCAGCTCACCGCCAGCGGGAGGGGTCTACGAGCAGTACTTC.

Of note for this clonotype: It may be a read error: a sequence one base away is much more abundant. The rearrangement uses TRBV2 and TRBJ2-2, with D maybe TRBD1 (5 bases). Germline V gene data show CDR1 as SNHLY and CDR2 as FYNNEI. There are 15 residues in the CDR3. V was shortened by 5 bases and J by 4 bases, with 14 bases between the two germline ends. In DNA form, the CDR3 reads TGTGCCAGCAGTAGACAGTGGGCCATCACCGGGGAGCTGTTTTTT. The encoded protein is CASSRQWAITGELFF.

The rearrangement joins TRBV5-5 to TRBJ2-1; D not resolved. V lost 0 bases to trimming and J lost 12 bases, with 16 bases between them. CDR1 SGHKS and CDR2 YYEKEE come from the germline V gene (reference sequence). This CDR3 comprises 14 residues. The CDR3 is CASSLEEWTLGQFF. The CDR3 DNA reads as TGTGCCAGCAGCTTGGAAGAATGGACGCTCGGGCAGTTCTTC.

This clonotype showed up many times. This chain connects TRBV7-2 to TRBJ2-3, with 14 bases lining up with TRBD2. The CDR3 runs to 18 residues. V lost 5 bases and J lost 1; bases outside the gene matches: 8. The V gene's germline CDR1 is SGHTA and CDR2 FQGNSA. The CDR3 loop reads CASSVTSGRASGTDTQYF. As DNA, the CDR3 is TGTGCCAGCAGCGTGACTAGCGGGAGGGCCTCGGGCACAGATACGCAGTATTTT.